This T cell receptor (beta chain) was recorded in a study of CD8 T cells in Susac syndrome. This clonotype was seen once. When the RNA was reverse transcribed, random hexamers were used with an input of roughly 0.5 to 1 ug. TCRdb reprocessed the immunoSEQ multiplex PCR reads via MiXCR and lists one record per CDR3 protein. There are about 150,000 distinct CDR3 sequences in the sample; approximately 94% occur only once, and around 0.08% lies in the top ten. The germline V gene encodes CDR1 LGHNA and CDR2 YNFKEQ. Trimming cost V 4 bases and J 0 bases, with 18 bases left between them. The CDR3 length is 17 residues.

The sequenced sample consisted of CD4+ T cells from PBMCs. The gene calls are TRBV4-2 and TRBJ1-2, with D possibly being TRBD1 (6 bases). The origin of this receptor is a human donor with Susac syndrome. For the CDR3, the DNA is TGTGCCAGCAGCCGGCCCGCCCAGGGGCTAGCTAACTATGGCTACACCTTC. Its protein product is CASSRPAQGLANYGYTF.